This T cell receptor beta chain emerged from a study of control samples from healthy donors and cancer patients. TCRdb's table, derived via immunoSEQ multiplex PCR, lists solely in-frame clones and lacks some. This repertoire shows roughly 150,000 clones, 80% to 90% found once; its top ten account for 1.5% to 2%. V trimming: 5 bases; J trimming: 7 bases; junction bases outside the gene matches: 8. CDR1 is SGHTA and CDR2 is FQGNSA in the germline V gene. This CDR3 has 15 amino acids. The chain is built from TRBV7-2 and TRBJ2-2; TRBD1 matches at 9 bases. The origin of this receptor is a man aged 18 to 30 in good health. Material for sequencing was blood. The CDR3 loop reads CASSITGTGLGELFF. In DNA form, the CDR3 reads TGTGCCAGCAGCATTACCGGGACAGGGCTCGGGGAGCTGTTTTTT. Combining the CDR3 with reference TRBV7-2 and TRBJ2-2 gives the whole variable domain GAGVSQSPSNKVTEKGKDVELRCDPISGHTALYWYRQSLGQGLEFLIYFQGNSAPDKSGLPSDRFSAERTGGSVSTLTIQRTQQEDSAVYLCASSITGTGLGELFFGEGSRLTVL.